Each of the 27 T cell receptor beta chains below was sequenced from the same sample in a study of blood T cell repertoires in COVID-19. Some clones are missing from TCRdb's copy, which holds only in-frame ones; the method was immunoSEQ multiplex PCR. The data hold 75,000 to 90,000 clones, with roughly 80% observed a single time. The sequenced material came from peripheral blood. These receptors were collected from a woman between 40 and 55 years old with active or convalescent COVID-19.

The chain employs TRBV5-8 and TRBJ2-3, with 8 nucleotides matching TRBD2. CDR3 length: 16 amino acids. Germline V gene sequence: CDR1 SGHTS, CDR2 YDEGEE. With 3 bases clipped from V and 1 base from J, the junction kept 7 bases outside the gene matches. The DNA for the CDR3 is TGTGCCAGCAGCTCGAGGGGACTAGTTGGCACAGATACGCAGTATTTT. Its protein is CASSSRGLVGTDTQYF. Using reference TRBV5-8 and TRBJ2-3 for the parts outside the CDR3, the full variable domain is EAGVTQSPTHLIKTRGQQATLRCSPISGHTSVYWYQQALGLGLQFLLWYDEGEERNRGNFPPRFSGRQFPNYSSELNVNALELEDSALYLCASSSRGLVGTDTQYFGPGTRLTVL.

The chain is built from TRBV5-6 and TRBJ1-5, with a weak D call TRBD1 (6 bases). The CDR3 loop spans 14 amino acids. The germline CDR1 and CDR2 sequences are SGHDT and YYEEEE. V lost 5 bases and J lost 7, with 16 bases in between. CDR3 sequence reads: CASSRNTGHQPQHF. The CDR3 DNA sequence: TGTGCCAGCAGTCGAAACACAGGGCACCAGCCCCAGCATTTT.

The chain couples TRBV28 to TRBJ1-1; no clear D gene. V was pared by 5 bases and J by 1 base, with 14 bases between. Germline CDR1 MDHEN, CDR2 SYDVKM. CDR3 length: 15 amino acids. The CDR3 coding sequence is TGTGCCAGCAGTATTTTTGTGGTCGGGAACACTGAAGCTTTCTTT. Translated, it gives CASSIFVVGNTEAFF.

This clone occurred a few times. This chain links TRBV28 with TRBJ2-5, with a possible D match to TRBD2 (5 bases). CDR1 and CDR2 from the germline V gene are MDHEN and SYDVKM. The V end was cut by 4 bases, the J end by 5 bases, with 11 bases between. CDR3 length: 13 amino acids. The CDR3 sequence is CASSWTPGETQYF. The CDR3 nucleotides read TGTGCCAGCAGTTGGACTCCGGGGGAGACCCAGTACTTC.

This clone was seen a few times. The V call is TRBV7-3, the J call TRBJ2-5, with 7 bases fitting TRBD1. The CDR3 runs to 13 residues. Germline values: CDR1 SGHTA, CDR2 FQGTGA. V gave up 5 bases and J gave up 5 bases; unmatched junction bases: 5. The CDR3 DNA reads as TGTGCCAGCAGCCTACAGGGGCGGGAGACCCAGTACTTC. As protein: CASSLQGRETQYF.

The CDR3 sequence: CAGGNSYEQYF. CDR3 sequence (DNA): TGTGCGGGGGGTAACTCCTACGAGCAGTACTTC. V is TRBV10-3 and J is TRBJ2-7, with D perhaps matching TRBD2 (6 bases). This CDR3 comprises 11 residues. The germline V gene encodes CDR1 ENHRY and CDR2 SYGVKD.

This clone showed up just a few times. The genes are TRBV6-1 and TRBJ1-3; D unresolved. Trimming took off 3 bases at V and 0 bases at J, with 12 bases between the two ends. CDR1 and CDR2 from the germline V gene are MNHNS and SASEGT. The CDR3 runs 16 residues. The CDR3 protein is CASSDSLVGSGNTIYF. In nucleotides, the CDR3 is TGTGCCAGCAGTGATAGCCTTGTCGGCTCTGGAAACACCATATATTTT.

Here the CDR3 reads CASSKWGLAGEYNEQFF. CDR3 nucleotide sequence: TGTGCCAGCAGCAAATGGGGTCTAGCGGGGGAATACAATGAGCAGTTCTTC. The chain carries TRBV21-1 and TRBJ2-1; TRBD2 is the table's D call and was not checked against the DNA. TRBV21-1 is shown as a pseudogene. CDR3 length: 17 residues.

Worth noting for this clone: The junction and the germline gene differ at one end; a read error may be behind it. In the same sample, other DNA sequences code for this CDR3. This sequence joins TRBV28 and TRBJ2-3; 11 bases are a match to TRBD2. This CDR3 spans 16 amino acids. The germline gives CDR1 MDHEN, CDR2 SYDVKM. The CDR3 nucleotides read TGTGCCAGCATCTTTAGCGGGAGGGCCATGACAGATACGCAGTACTTT. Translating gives CASIFSGRAMTDTQYF.

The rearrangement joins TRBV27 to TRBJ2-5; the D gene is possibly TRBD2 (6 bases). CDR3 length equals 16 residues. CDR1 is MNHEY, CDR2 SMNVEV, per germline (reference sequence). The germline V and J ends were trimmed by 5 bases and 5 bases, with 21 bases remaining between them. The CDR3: CASSPLKAGRGETQYF. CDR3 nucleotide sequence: TGTGCCAGCAGTCCCCTGAAGGCGGGGCGGGGTGAGACCCAGTACTTC.

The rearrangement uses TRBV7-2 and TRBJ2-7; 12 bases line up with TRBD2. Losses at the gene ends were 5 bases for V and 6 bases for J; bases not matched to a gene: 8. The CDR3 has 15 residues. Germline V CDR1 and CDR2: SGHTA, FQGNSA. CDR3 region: CASSPRLAGVGEQYF. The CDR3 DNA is TGTGCCAGCAGCCCCAGACTAGCGGGGGTGGGCGAGCAGTACTTC.

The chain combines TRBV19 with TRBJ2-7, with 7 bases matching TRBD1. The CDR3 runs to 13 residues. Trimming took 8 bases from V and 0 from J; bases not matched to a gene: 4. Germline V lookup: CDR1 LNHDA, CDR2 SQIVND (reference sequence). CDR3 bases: TGTGCCAGTCGACAGGGAAGCTCCTACGAGCAGTACTTC. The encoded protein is CASRQGSSYEQYF.

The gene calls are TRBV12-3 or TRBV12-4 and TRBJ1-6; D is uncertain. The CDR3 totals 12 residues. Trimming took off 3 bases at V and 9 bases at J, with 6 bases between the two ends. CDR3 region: CASSFAGSPLHF. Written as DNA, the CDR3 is TGTGCCAGCAGTTTTGCGGGTTCACCCCTCCACTTT.

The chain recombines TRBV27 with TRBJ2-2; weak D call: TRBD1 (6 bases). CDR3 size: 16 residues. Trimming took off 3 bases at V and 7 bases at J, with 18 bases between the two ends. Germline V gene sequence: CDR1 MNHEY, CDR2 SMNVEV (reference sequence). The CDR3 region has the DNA TGTGCCAGCAGTTTTGGGGGCTGGGGGTGGGGCGGGGAGCTGTTTTTT. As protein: CASSFGGWGWGGELFF.

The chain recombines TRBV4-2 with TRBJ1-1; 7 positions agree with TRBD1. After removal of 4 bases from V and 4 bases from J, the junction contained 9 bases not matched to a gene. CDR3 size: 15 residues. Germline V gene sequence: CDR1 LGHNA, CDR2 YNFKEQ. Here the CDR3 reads CASSRGQERSTEAFF. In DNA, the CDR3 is TGTGCCAGCAGCCGAGGACAGGAGCGAAGCACTGAAGCTTTCTTT.

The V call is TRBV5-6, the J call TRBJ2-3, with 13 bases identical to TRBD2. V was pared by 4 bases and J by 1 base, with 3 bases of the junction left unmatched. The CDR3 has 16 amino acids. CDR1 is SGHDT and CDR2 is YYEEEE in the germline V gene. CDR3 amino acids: CASSQGLAGRTDTQYF. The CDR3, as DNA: TGTGCCAGCAGCCAGGGACTAGCGGGGCGCACAGATACGCAGTATTTT.

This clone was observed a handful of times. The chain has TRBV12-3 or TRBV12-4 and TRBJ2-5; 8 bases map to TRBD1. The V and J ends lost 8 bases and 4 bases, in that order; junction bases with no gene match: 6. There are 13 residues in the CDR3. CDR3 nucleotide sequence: TGTGCCAGCGGACGACAGGGGATAGAGACCCAGTACTTC. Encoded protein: CASGRQGIETQYF.

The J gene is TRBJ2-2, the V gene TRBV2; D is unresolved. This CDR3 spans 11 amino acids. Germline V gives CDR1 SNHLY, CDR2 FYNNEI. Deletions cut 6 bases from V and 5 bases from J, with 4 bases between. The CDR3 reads CASRETGELFF. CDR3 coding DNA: TGTGCCAGCAGGGAGACCGGGGAGCTGTTTTTT. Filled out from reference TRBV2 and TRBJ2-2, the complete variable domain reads EPEVTQTPSHQVTQMGQEVILRCVPISNHLYFYWYRQILGQKVEFLVSFYNNEISEKSEIFDDQFSVERPDGSNFTLKIRSTKLEDSAMYFCASRETGELFFGEGSRLTVL.

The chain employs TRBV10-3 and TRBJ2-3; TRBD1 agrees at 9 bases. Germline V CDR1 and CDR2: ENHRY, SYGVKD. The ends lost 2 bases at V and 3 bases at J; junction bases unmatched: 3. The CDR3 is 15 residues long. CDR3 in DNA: TGTGCCATCAGTGAGGGGGACAGGGCAACAGATACGCAGTATTTT. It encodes CAISEGDRATDTQYF.

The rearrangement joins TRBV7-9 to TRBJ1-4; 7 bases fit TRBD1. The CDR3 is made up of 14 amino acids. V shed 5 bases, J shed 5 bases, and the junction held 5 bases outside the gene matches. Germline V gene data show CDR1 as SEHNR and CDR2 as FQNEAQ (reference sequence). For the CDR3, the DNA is TGTGCCAGCAGCCCCGGACAGGCGAATGAAAAACTGTTTTTT. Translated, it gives CASSPGQANEKLFF.

Here the CDR3 reads CASSPYPDSPTQHF. CDR3 nucleotide sequence: TGTGCCAGTAGCCCCTACCCCGACAGTCCCACCCAGCATTTT. This chain uses TRBV19 with TRBJ1-5; TRBD1 is a possible D gene (5 bases). Trimming pared 6 bases from V and 11 bases from J, leaving 20 bases between. Germline lookup yields CDR1 LNHDA and CDR2 SQIVND (reference sequence). This CDR3 has 14 amino acids.

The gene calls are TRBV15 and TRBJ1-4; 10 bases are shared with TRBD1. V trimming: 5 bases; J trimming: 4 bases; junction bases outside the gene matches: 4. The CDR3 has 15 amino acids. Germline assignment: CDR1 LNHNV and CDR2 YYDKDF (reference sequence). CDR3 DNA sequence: TGTGCCACCAGCGGGGGACAGGGGCTTAATGAAAAACTGTTTTTT. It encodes CATSGGQGLNEKLFF.

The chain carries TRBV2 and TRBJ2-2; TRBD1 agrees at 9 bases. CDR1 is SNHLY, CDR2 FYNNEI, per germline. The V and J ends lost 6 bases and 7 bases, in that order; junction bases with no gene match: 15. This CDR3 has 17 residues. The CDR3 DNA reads TGTGCCAGCAGGCCCTCCCCTAACAGGGGGCCAGGCGGGGAGCTGTTTTTT. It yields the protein CASRPSPNRGPGGELFF.

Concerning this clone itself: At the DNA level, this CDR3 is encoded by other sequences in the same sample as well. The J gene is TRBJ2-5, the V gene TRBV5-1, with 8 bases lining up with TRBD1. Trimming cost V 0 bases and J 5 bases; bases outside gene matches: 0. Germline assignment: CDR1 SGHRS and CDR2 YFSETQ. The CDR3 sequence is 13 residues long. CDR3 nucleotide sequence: TGCGCCAGCAGCTTGGGACAGGGGGAGACCCAGTACTTC. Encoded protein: CASSLGQGETQYF.

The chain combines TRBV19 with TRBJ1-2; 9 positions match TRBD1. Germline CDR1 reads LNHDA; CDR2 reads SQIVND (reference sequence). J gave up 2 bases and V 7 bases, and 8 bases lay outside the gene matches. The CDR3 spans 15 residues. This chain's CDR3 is CASTEGQGWNYGYTF. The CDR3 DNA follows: TGTGCCAGTACCGAAGGACAGGGGTGGAACTATGGCTACACCTTC.

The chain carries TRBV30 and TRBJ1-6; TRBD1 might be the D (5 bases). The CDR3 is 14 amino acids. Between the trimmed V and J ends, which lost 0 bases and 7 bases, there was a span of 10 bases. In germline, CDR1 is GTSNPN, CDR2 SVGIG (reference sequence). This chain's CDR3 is CAWSVYGGNSPLHF. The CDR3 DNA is TGTGCCTGGAGTGTTTACGGGGGGAATTCACCCCTCCACTTT.

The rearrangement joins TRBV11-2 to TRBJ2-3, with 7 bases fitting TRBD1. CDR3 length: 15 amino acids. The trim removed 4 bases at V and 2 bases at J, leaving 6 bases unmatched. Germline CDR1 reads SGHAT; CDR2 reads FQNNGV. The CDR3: CASSYDRAYTDTQYF. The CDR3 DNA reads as TGTGCCAGCAGCTACGACAGGGCCTACACAGATACGCAGTATTTT. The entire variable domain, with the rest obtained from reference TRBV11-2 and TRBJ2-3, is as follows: EAGVAQSPRYKIIEKRQSVAFWCNPISGHATLYWYQQILGQGPKLLIQFQNNGVVDDSQLPKDRFSAERLKGVDSTLKIQPAKLEDSAVYLCASSYDRAYTDTQYFGPGTRLTVL.